Reported below is one TCR beta chain. Libraries were prepared by immunoSEQ multiplex PCR; TCRdb keeps only in-frame clonotypes and omits some of them. The top ten hold around 4.8% of the sample, which has tens of thousands of clones, 75% to 90% seen once. The sample originates from a study of blood T cell repertoires in COVID-19. The CDR3 has 15 residues. The V and J ends lost 5 bases and 3 bases, in that order; junction bases with no gene match: 7. Germline V gene sequence: CDR1 SGHAT, CDR2 FQNNGV. The sequence was collected from a woman in her 70s with acute or convalescent COVID-19. Sequenced sample: peripheral blood. The chain joins TRBV11-2 to TRBJ2-1; 7 bases map to TRBD2. The CDR3, as DNA: TGTGCCAGCAGCCATAGAAGCGGGGTCTACAATGAGCAGTTCTTC. Translation: CASSHRSGVYNEQFF.